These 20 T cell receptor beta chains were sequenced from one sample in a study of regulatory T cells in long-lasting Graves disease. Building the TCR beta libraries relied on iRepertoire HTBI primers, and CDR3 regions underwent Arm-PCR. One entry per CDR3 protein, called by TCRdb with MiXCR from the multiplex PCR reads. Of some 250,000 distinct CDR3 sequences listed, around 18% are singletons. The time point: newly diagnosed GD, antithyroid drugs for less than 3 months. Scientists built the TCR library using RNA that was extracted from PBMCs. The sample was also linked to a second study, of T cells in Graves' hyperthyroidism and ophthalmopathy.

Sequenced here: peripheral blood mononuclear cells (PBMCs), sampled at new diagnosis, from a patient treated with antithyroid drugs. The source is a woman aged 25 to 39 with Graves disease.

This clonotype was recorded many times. CDR3 protein: CASSRGQGVLINEKLFF. The CDR3 region has the DNA TGCGCCAGCAGCCGGGGACAGGGGGTGTTAATTAATGAAAAACTGTTTTTT. V gene TRBV5-1 combines with J gene TRBJ1-4; the match to TRBD1 covers 11 bases. Trimming took 4 bases from V and 4 from J; bases not matched to a gene: 9. Germline CDR1 SGHRS, CDR2 YFSETQ. The CDR3 runs to 17 residues.

In DNA, the CDR3 is TGCAGTGCTAGAGATCGAGGGTTTAGACTAGAAGGCTACACCTTC. It specifies CSARDRGFRLEGYTF. The rearrangement uses TRBV20-1 and TRBJ1-2; D gene unclear. The length of the CDR3 is 15 residues. Between the trimmed V and J ends, which lost 0 bases and 8 bases, there was a span of 19 bases. Germline V gene lookup returns CDR1 DFQATT and CDR2 SNEGSKA (reference sequence).

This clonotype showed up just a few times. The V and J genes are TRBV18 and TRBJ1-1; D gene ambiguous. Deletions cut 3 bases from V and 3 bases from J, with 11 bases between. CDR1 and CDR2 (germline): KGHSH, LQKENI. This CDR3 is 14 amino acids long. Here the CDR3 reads CASSPWLEHTEAFF. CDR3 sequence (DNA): TGTGCCAGCTCACCCTGGTTAGAGCACACTGAAGCTTTCTTT.

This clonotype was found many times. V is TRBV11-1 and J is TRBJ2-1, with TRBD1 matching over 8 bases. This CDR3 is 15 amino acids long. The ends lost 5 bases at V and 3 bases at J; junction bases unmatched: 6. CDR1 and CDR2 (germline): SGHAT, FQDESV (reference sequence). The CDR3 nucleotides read TGTGCCAGCAGCAGAGGACAGGGCTACTACAATGAGCAGTTCTTC. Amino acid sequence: CASSRGQGYYNEQFF. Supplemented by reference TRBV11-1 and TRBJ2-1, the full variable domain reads EAEVAQSPRYKITEKSQAVAFWCDPISGHATLYWYRQILGQGPELLVQFQDESVVDDSQLPKDRFSAERLKGVDSTLKIQPAELGDSAMYLCASSRGQGYYNEQFFGPGTRLTVL.

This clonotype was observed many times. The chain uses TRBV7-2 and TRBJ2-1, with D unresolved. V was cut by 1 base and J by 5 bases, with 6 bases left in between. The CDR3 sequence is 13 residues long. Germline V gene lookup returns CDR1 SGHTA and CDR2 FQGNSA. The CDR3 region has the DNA TGTGCCAGCAGCTTAGTACAGAACAATGAGCAGTTCTTC. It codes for CASSLVQNNEQFF.

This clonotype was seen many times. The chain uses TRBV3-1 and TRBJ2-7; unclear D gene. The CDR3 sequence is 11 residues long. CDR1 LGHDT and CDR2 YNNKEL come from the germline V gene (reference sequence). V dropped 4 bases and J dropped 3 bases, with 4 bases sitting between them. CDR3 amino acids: CASSRGYEQYF. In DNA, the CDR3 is TGTGCCAGCAGCCGCGGCTACGAGCAGTACTTC.

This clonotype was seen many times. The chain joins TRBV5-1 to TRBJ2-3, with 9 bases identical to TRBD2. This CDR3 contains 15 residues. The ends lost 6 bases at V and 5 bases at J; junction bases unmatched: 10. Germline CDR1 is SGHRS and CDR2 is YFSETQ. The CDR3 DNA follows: TGCGCCAGCACCTTAGCGGGGGTGGCTCGAGATACGCAGTATTTT. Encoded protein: CASTLAGVARDTQYF.

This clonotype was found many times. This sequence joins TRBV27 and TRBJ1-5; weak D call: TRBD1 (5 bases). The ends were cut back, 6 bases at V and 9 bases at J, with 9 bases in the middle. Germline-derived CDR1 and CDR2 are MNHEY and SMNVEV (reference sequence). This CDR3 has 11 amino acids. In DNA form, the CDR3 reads TGTGCCAGCAGGGGGGGAGGGCCCCAGCATTTT. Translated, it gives CASRGGGPQHF.

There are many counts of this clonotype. CDR3 protein: CASRRVRGYTF. The CDR3 nucleotides read TGTGCCAGCAGACGAGTCAGAGGCTACACCTTC. The V call is TRBV28, the J call TRBJ1-2; D uncertain. Between the trimmed V and J ends, which lost 6 bases and 8 bases, there was a span of 10 bases. The germline gives CDR1 MDHEN, CDR2 SYDVKM. This CDR3 is 11 amino acids long.

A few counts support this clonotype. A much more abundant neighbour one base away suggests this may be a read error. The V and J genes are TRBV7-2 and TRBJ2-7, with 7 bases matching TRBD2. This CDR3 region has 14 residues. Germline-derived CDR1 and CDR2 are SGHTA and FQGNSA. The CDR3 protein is CASSLGLAAYERYF. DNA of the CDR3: TGTGCCAGCAGCTTAGGGCTAGCGGCTTACGAGCGGTACTTC. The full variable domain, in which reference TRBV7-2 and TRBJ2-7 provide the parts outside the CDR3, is GAGVSQSPSNKVTEKGKDVELRCDPISGHTALYWYRQSLGQGLEFLIYFQGNSAPDKSGLPSDRFSAERTGGSVSTLTIQRTQQEDSAVYLCASSLGLAAYERYFGPGTRLTVT.

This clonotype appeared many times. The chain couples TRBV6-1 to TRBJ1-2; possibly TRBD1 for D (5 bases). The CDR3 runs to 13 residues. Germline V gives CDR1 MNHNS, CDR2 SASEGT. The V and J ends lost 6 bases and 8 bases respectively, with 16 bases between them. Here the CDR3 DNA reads TGTGCCAGCAGGGAGGGACTACCCTCGGGCTACACCTTC. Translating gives CASREGLPSGYTF.

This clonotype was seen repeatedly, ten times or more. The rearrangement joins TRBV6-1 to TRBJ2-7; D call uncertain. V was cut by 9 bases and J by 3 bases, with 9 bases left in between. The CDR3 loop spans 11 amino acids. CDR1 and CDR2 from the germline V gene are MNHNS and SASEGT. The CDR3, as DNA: TGTGCCAGTCAGGAATTCTACGAGCAGTACTTC. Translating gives CASQEFYEQYF.

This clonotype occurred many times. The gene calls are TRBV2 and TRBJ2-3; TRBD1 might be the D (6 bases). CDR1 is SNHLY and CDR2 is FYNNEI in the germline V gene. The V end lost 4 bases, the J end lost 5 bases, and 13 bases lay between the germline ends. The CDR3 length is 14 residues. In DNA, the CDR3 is TGTGCCAGCAGTGGTGGGGCACAGGGAGATACGCAGTATTTT. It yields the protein CASSGGAQGDTQYF.

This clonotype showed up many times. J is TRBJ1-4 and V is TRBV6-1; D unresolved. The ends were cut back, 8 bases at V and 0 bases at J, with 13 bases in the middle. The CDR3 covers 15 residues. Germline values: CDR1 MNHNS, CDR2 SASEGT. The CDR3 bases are TGTGCCAGCGGAATCGACGGCGCAACTAATGAAAAACTGTTTTTT. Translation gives CASGIDGATNEKLFF.

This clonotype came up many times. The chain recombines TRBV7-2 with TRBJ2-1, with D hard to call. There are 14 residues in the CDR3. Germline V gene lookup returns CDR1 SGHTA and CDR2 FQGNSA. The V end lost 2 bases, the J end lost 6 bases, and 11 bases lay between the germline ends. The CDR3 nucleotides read TGTGCCAGCAGCTTACAGCACAGCTCCAATGAGCAGTTCTTC. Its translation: CASSLQHSSNEQFF.

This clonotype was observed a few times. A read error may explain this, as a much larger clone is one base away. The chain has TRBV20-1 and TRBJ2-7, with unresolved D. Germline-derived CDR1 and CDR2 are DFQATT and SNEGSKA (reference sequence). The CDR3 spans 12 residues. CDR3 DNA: TGCAATGCTAGAAAGGGCCCCTACGAGCAGTACTTC. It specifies CNARKGPYEQYF.

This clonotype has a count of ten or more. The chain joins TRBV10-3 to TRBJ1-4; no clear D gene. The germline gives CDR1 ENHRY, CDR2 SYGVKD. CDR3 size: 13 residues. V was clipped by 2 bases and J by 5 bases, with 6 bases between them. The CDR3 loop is CAISENQNEKLFF. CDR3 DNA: TGTGCCATCAGTGAGAACCAGAATGAAAAACTGTTTTTT.

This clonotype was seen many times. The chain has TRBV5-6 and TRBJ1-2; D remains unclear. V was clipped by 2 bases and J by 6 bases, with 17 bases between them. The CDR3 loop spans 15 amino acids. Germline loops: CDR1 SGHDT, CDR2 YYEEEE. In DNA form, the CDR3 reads TGTGCCAGCAGCTTATCCTTAGGGCAGATCCATGGCTACACCTTC. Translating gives CASSLSLGQIHGYTF.

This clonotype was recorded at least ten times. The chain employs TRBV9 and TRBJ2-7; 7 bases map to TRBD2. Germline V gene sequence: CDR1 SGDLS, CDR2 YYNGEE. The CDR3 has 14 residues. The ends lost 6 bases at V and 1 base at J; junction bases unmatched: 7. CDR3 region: CASTPGLESYEQYF. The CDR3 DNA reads TGTGCCAGCACCCCAGGACTAGAGTCCTACGAGCAGTACTTC.

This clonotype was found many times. As DNA, the CDR3 is TGTGCCAGCCACGGCACAGGTCCAGGGTACGAGCAGTACTTC. Residues: CASHGTGPGYEQYF. The V gene is TRBV2, the J gene TRBJ2-7, with a weak D call TRBD1 (5 bases). Germline CDR1 is SNHLY and CDR2 is FYNNEI. The CDR3 loop spans 14 amino acids. Between the trimmed V and J ends, which lost 8 bases and 4 bases, there was a span of 18 bases. The full variable domain, in which reference TRBV2 and TRBJ2-7 provide the parts outside the CDR3, is EPEVTQTPSHQVTQMGQEVILRCVPISNHLYFYWYRQILGQKVEFLVSFYNNEISEKSEIFDDQFSVERPDGSNFTLKIRSTKLEDSAMYFCASHGTGPGYEQYFGPGTRLTVT.